This T cell receptor beta chain was recorded in a study of PD-L1 blockade in urothelial cancer. This CDR3 has 14 residues. Germline-derived CDR1 and CDR2 are MNHNS and SASEGT. J gave up 0 bases and V 7 bases, and 3 bases lay outside the gene matches. The repertoire was sequenced with immunoSEQ multiplex PCR; TCRdb's copy has only in-frame clones and lacks some. Here the sample spans around 35,000 clones, about 87% being singletons. Time point described: pretreatment peripheral blood. The input for sequencing was PBMCs, taken around atezolizumab (anti-PD-L1) treatment. The sequence was obtained from a man between 60 and 75 years old with urothelial cancer. The chain employs TRBV6-1 and TRBJ2-3; 8 bases agree with TRBD1. The CDR3 region has the DNA TGTGCCAGCATACAGGGGGAGAGCACAGATACGCAGTATTTT. Its protein product is CASIQGESTDTQYF.